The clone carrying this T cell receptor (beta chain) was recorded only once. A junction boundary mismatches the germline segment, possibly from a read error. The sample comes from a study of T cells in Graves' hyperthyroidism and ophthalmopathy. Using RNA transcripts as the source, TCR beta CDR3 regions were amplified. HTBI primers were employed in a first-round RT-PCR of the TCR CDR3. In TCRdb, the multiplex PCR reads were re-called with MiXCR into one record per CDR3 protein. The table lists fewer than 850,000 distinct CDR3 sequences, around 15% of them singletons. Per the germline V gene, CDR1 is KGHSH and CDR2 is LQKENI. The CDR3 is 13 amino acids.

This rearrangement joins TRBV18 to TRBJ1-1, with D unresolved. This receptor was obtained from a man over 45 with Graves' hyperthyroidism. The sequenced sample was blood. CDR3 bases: TGTGCCAGCACACCGACGACGAACACTGAAGCTTTCTTT. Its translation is CASTPTTNTEAFF.